These 14 T cell receptor beta chains originate from one sample sequenced in a study of early T cells in non-severe SARS-CoV-2 infection (dated by TCRdb to the early 2020s). Library method: 5' RACE. The instrument given in TCRdb is NextSeq 500. TCRdb reworked the public reads: Q25 trimming with fastp, MiXCR clone assembly, productive beta chains retained. Here each entry gathers all rows of one CDR3 protein and keeps the most common genes and DNA. The sample yields about 27,000 distinct CDR3 sequences; about 4.5% were counted once. The ten largest account for approximately 10% of the sample. Specimen: whole blood. The receptors were gathered from an adult who was a healthcare worker with PCR-confirmed SARS-CoV-2 infection or an uninfected control (not recorded which).

This clonotype was recorded many times. The chain couples TRBV6-6 to TRBJ2-5; 8 nucleotides match TRBD1. This CDR3 comprises 14 residues. CDR1 is MNHNY, CDR2 SVGAGI, per germline (reference sequence). Trimming removed 8 bases from V and 5 bases from J; junction bases left unmatched: 10. The CDR3 nucleotides read TGTGCCAGCGCGTCCGCAGGGGGCTGGGAGACCCAGTACTTC. It codes for CASASAGGWETQYF.

This clonotype was recorded many times. The chain links TRBV6-6 to TRBJ1-5, with a weak D call TRBD1 (6 bases). V lost 4 bases and J 3 bases, leaving 10 bases between the germline ends. The CDR3 runs 14 residues. In germline, CDR1 is MNHNY, CDR2 SVGAGI (reference sequence). CDR3 loop: CASSWTENNQPQHF. The DNA for the CDR3 is TGTGCCAGCAGTTGGACAGAAAACAATCAGCCCCAGCATTTT.

By share of the sample, this clonotype is large. This chain connects TRBV27 to TRBJ2-3; D not resolved. The CDR3 covers 13 residues. Germline-derived CDR1 and CDR2 are MNHEY and SMNVEV (reference sequence). V was clipped by 2 bases and J by 1 base, with 4 bases between them. As DNA, the CDR3 is TGTGCCAGCAGTTTAGGGCGCACAGATACGCAGTATTTT. This encodes CASSLGRTDTQYF.

There are many counts of this clonotype. V is TRBV5-4 and J is TRBJ1-1, with TRBD1 as a possible D gene (5 bases). Germline CDR1 SGHNT, CDR2 YYREEE (reference sequence). V gave up 2 bases and J gave up 2 bases, with 13 bases separating them. CDR3 length equals 15 residues. The CDR3 nucleotides are TGTGCCAGCAGCTTCCCCGGGGCAGCTAACACTGAAGCTTTCTTT. Translating it yields CASSFPGAANTEAFF.

The chain has TRBV4-2 and TRBJ1-2; D is uncertain. From germline, CDR1 is LGHNA and CDR2 YNFKEQ. CDR3 length: 17 residues. Trimming pared 3 bases from V and 3 bases from J, leaving 20 bases between. In DNA, the CDR3 is TGTGCCAGCAGCCAGCCCACCAGTTACCTCTCCGACTATGGCTACACCTTC. Translated: CASSQPTSYLSDYGYTF.

This clonotype occurred many times. The J gene is TRBJ2-1, the V gene TRBV7-2; D is perhaps TRBD2 (6 bases). The length of the CDR3 is 15 residues. Per the germline V gene, CDR1 is SGHTA and CDR2 is FQGNSA. V was shortened by 3 bases and J by 4 bases, with 13 bases between the two germline ends. The CDR3 region has the DNA TGTGCCAGCAGCTTGTCCGGGAGCCCATACAATGAGCAGTTCTTC. Its protein product is CASSLSGSPYNEQFF.

This clonotype came up many times. The genes are TRBV9 and TRBJ2-1, with D unclear. The CDR3 has 12 residues. Trimming took off 4 bases at V and 8 bases at J, with 10 bases between the two ends. Looked up from germline, CDR1 is SGDLS and CDR2 is YYNGEE. The CDR3 sequence is CASSPLFDEQFF. CDR3 coding DNA: TGTGCCAGCAGCCCCTTGTTCGATGAGCAGTTCTTC.

CDR3 DNA sequence: TGTGCCAGCAGCCCTCGGTCTGGCATACTAGCGGACGCCGACACAGATACGCAGTATTTT. Translated: CASSPRSGILADADTDTQYF. V gene TRBV6-2 or TRBV6-3 combines with J gene TRBJ2-3; 8 bases agree with TRBD2. CDR1 MNHEY and CDR2 SVGEGT come from the germline V gene. The junction had 22 bases not matched to a gene; V was cut back by 6 bases and J by 2 bases. This CDR3 spans 20 amino acids.

This clonotype was recorded many times. The chain uses TRBV2 and TRBJ2-7; D uncertain. The V gene's germline CDR1 is SNHLY and CDR2 FYNNEI. The ends were cut back, 6 bases at V and 0 bases at J, with 9 bases in the middle. This CDR3 has 13 residues. Written as DNA, the CDR3 is TGTGCCAGCAGCAATGGTCCCTCCTACGAGCAGTACGTC. Protein product: CASSNGPSYEQYV.

This clonotype has at least ten counts. The rearrangement uses TRBV12-3 or TRBV12-4 and TRBJ1-3, with 8 bases aligning to TRBD1. The junction had 0 bases not matched to a gene; V was cut back by 2 bases and J by 0 bases. This CDR3 contains 15 residues. The CDR3 DNA reads TGTGCCAGCAGTTTAACAGGGGGCTCTGGAAACACCATATATTTT. Its protein is CASSLTGGSGNTIYF.

This clonotype has a handful of counts. The CDR3 is CASSQQEGGEQYV. Written as DNA, the CDR3 is TGTGCCAGCAGCCAACAGGAGGGGGGCGAGCAGTACGTC. This sequence joins TRBV7-2 and TRBJ2-7, with D perhaps being TRBD1 or TRBD2 (6 bases each). CDR1 and CDR2 (germline): SGHTA, FQGNSA. With 5 bases removed from V and 6 bases from J, the gap between germline ends came to 14 bases. CDR3 length equals 13 residues.

This clonotype was counted at least ten times. The CDR3 DNA reads TGTGCCAGCAGCTGGGTCCGGACAGGGGGCCTCTACGAGCAGTACGTC. Encoded protein: CASSWVRTGGLYEQYV. The chain links TRBV14 to TRBJ2-7, with 11 bases aligning to TRBD1. The CDR3 is made up of 16 amino acids. Germline V gene sequence: CDR1 SGHDN, CDR2 FVKESK. V dropped 5 bases and J dropped 3; count of bases not matched to a gene: 9.

The sample holds many counts of this clonotype. V gene TRBV5-8 combines with J gene TRBJ2-6; TRBD1 is a possible D gene (5 bases). V was cut by 0 bases and J by 2 bases, with 9 bases left in between. This CDR3 has 16 amino acids. Looked up from germline, CDR1 is SGHTS and CDR2 is YDEGEE. The CDR3 spells CASSLESGTGANVLTF. In DNA form, the CDR3 reads TGTGCCAGCAGCTTGGAATCAGGGACTGGGGCCAACGTCCTGACTTTC. Full variable domain (rest looked up from reference TRBV5-8 and TRBJ2-6): EAGVTQSPTHLIKTRGQQATLRCSPISGHTSVYWYQQALGLGLQFLLWYDEGEERNRGNFPPRFSGRQFPNYSSELNVNALELEDSALYLCASSLESGTGANVLTFGAGSRLTVL.

In its sample, this clonotype ranks as medium-sized. The chain recombines TRBV9 with TRBJ2-7, with D possibly being TRBD2 (6 bases). The germline V gene has CDR1 SGDLS and CDR2 YYNGEE. The CDR3 spans 14 residues. Between the trimmed V and J ends, which lost 0 bases and 5 bases, there was a span of 12 bases. In DNA form, the CDR3 reads TGTGCCAGCAGCGTAGTGGGAGGAGCCCACGAGCAGTACTTC. This codes for CASSVVGGAHEQYF.